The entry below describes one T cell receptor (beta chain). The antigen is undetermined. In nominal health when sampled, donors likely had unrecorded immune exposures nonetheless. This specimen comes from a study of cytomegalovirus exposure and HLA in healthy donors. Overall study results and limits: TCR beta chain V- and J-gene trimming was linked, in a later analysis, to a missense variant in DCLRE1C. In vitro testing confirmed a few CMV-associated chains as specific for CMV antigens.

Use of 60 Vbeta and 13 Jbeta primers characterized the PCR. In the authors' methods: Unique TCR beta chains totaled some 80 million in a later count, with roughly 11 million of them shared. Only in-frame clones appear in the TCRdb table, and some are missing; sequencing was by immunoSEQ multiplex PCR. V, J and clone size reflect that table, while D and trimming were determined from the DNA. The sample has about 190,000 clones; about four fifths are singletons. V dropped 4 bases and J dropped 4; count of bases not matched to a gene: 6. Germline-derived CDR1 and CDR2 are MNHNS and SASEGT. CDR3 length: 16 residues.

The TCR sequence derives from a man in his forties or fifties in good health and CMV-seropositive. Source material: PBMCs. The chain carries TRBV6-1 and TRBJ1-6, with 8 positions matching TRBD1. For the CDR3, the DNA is TGTGCCAGCAGTGCTTACAGGGGGGGATATAATTCACCCCTCCACTTT. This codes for CASSAYRGGYNSPLHF.